This TCR beta chain comes out of a study of OX40 agonist ivuxolimab in advanced cancers. With regard to the full study: The costimulatory receptor OX40 (CD134) was targeted by ivuxolimab, a fully human IgG2 agonistic monoclonal antibody. In the dose-escalation cohort, 82.7% of patients were male, and the mean age was roughly 60 years with a range of 23 to 79. Intravenous ivuxolimab was administered to patients every 2 weeks at six dose levels: 0.01, 0.1, 0.3, 1.5, 3 and 10 mg/kg. Of the roughly 52 dose-escalation patients, hepatocellular carcinoma was present in about 20, melanoma in some 15, renal cell carcinoma in 9 and head and neck cancer in 9. Patients were allowed to have had prior anti-PD-1, anti-PD-L1 or anti-CTLA-4 therapy, and approximately 43% of the dose-escalation patients had previously received checkpoint inhibitors. Partial responses occurred in three dose-escalation patients, of whom one had hepatocellular carcinoma and two had cutaneous melanoma. The purpose of peripheral TCRbeta sequencing was to test whether ivuxolimab changed TCR sequence diversity and led to clonal T-cell expansion. The monotherapy dose-escalation portion (N ≈ 52 patients) of the phase I ivuxolimab trial is reported in the paper. Overall study outcomes, separate from this receptor: Low levels of normalized T-cell clonal expansion were also seen in some patients who did not respond. At doses from 0.1 to 3.0 mg/kg, clonal expansion was seen in both CD4+ and CD8+ blood T cells between baseline and week 6. The antigen specificity of the clonally expanded peripheral T cells was not determined. After ivuxolimab, more expanded clones were found on average in CD8+ T cells than in CD4+ T cells. In partial responders in the 0.1-3.0 mg/kg groups, normalized peripheral clonal expansion was found to be among the lowest, especially among CD8+ T cells.

By how much of the sample it makes up, this clone is medium-sized (0.01 to 0.1%). Which antigen it targets is not known. No clone much larger than this one lies a single base away; base qualities are absent. For sequencing of the TCRbeta CDR3 region, genomic DNA was extracted from the sorted cells. TCRbeta CDR3 regions were sequenced using the immunoSEQ Assay. The source is immuneACCESS, and TCRdb retained only in-frame sequences with V and J called. Part of the clones is not carried over; for the studies checked, unresolved V genes explain less than half of this, and the remainder is unexplained. The sample profile shows over 70,000 clones; 75% to 90% of them were found once. The ten largest account for over 9.5% of the sample. The trial excluded patients who had a history of autoimmune disease or were on systemic immunosuppression. Peripheral blood for TCR sequencing was drawn from every dose cohort at baseline, at cycle 4 day 1 and at cycle 7 day 1. The samples were drawn from a first-in-human, open-label, multicenter phase I dose-escalation trial of ivuxolimab. Adults with locally advanced or metastatic melanoma, renal cell, hepatocellular, or head and neck squamous cell carcinoma were enrolled in the trial. Before TCR sequencing, CD4+ T cells and CD8+ T cells were sorted from peripheral blood as separate populations.

The CDR3 spans 15 residues, from the cysteine through the phenylalanine. The retained sequence is limited to the CDR3, 45 bases, with the frame set at the first base. CDR1 SGHAT and CDR2 FQNNGV were looked up in the germline V gene. Here V drops 4 bases and J drops 3 bases, and the junction holds 7 bases not matched to any gene. This sample comprised CD4+ or CD8+ T cells sorted from blood, obtained in a trial of the OX40 agonist ivuxolimab. The rearranged segments are TRBV11-2 and TRBJ1-2; TRBD1 aligns with 8 central bases. This receptor was taken from an adult with an advanced solid tumor such as melanoma, head and neck, liver or kidney cancer. The bases read TGTGCCAGCAGCTCCGGCGGACAGGGCCACTATGGCTACACCTTC. Its translation reads: CASSSGGQGHYGYTF.